The 18 T cell receptor beta chains below were found in one sample sequenced in a study of control samples from healthy donors and cancer patients. TCRdb keeps only in-frame clones here, not all; method: immunoSEQ multiplex PCR. The data hold roughly 80,000 clones, with about 88% observed a single time. Sequencing was carried out using blood. The receptors come from a woman aged 45-65 years in good health.

CDR3 sequence reads: CASSYRNYGYTF. CDR3 sequence (DNA): TGTGCCAGCAGCTACAGGAATTATGGCTACACCTTC. The rearrangement joins TRBV13 to TRBJ1-2, with D maybe TRBD1 (5 bases). CDR1 is PRHDT and CDR2 is FYEKMQ in the germline V gene (reference sequence). The CDR3 consists of 12 residues. The germline V and J ends were trimmed by 4 bases and 5 bases, with 8 bases remaining between them.

The chain links TRBV9 to TRBJ2-2; 7 bases align to TRBD1. The germline V gene has CDR1 SGDLS and CDR2 YYNGEE. CDR3 size: 14 residues. The trim removed 0 bases at V and 7 bases at J, leaving 3 bases unmatched. CDR3 sequence reads: CASSVGYRGGELFF. For the CDR3, the DNA is TGTGCCAGCAGCGTAGGATACAGGGGCGGGGAGCTGTTTTTT.

This chain uses TRBV4-2 with TRBJ2-3; 7 bases line up with TRBD1. CDR1 and CDR2 (germline): LGHNA, YNFKEQ. The CDR3 runs 14 residues. Trimming took 0 bases from V and 12 from J; bases not matched to a gene: 9. The DNA for the CDR3 is TGTGCCAGCAGCCAAGATCTTTGGGACAGCCATCAGTATTTT. This encodes CASSQDLWDSHQYF.

The genes are TRBV30 and TRBJ1-6; TRBD1 matches at 10 bases. The trim removed 0 bases at V and 11 bases at J, leaving 4 bases unmatched. The CDR3 runs 14 residues. Germline V gene lookup returns CDR1 GTSNPN and CDR2 SVGIG (reference sequence). The CDR3 DNA reads TGTGCCTGGAGTGTATCGGGACAGGGGACACCCCTCCACTTT. The encoded protein is CAWSVSGQGTPLHF.

The rearrangement uses TRBV6-1 and TRBJ1-1; no reliable D call. From germline, CDR1 is MNHNS and CDR2 SASEGT. This CDR3 is 18 amino acids long. V was pared by 2 bases and J by 2 bases, with 21 bases between. CDR3 sequence: CASSENLESWSPNTEAFF. The CDR3 nucleotides are TGTGCCAGCAGTGAAAACCTCGAGAGTTGGTCTCCCAACACTGAAGCTTTCTTT.

Concerning this clone itself: This sample includes further DNA sequences coding for the same CDR3. The chain links TRBV6-6 to TRBJ2-3; unclear D gene. Germline loops: CDR1 MNHNY, CDR2 SVGAGI (reference sequence). The germline V and J ends were trimmed by 2 bases and 6 bases, with 3 bases remaining between them. The CDR3 sequence is 11 residues long. DNA for the CDR3: TGTGCCAGCAGTTACGTGGATACGCAGTATTTT. It is translated as CASSYVDTQYF.

V usage is TRBV7-2 and J usage is TRBJ1-1; no reliable D call. There are 14 residues in the CDR3. Germline CDR1 reads SGHTA; CDR2 reads FQGNSA. Trimming removed 1 base at V and 3 bases at J, with 9 bases between. The CDR3 sequence: CASSLVSAYTEAFF. The CDR3 coding sequence is TGTGCCAGCAGCTTAGTTTCGGCATACACTGAAGCTTTCTTT.

This clone was seen a few times. The V and J genes are TRBV6-5 and TRBJ2-2, with TRBD1 as a possible D gene (5 bases). This CDR3 region has 15 residues. The germline CDR1 and CDR2 sequences are MNHEY and SVGAGI. V lost 4 bases and J 1 base, leaving 10 bases between the germline ends. The CDR3 nucleotides are TGTGCCAGCAGTTTAAGGGGCGGGAACACCGGGGAGCTGTTTTTT. Its protein is CASSLRGGNTGELFF.

This chain links TRBV5-1 with TRBJ1-2, with 7 bases fitting TRBD1. CDR3 length equals 16 residues. The J segment lost 3 bases and the V segment lost 4 bases, leaving 12 bases of the junction unmatched. Germline-derived CDR1 and CDR2 are SGHRS and YFSETQ. CDR3 in amino acids: CASSTGTDRTHYGYTF. CDR3 nucleotide sequence: TGCGCCAGCAGCACCGGTACGGACAGGACGCACTATGGCTACACCTTC.

The chain links TRBV9 to TRBJ2-7; TRBD1 agrees at 9 bases. J was trimmed by 5 bases and V by 0 bases; bases with no gene match: 3. The CDR3 contains 14 residues. Germline V CDR1 and CDR2: SGDLS, YYNGEE. DNA of the CDR3: TGTGCCAGCAGCGTAGAGGGACAGGGCCACGAGCAGTACTTC. Translating it yields CASSVEGQGHEQYF.

The CDR3 region is CASSARGLAGELFF. DNA of the CDR3: TGTGCCAGCAGTGCCCGGGGGTTGGCCGGGGAGCTGTTTTTT. V gene TRBV2 combines with J gene TRBJ2-2, with D perhaps TRBD2 (6 bases). The CDR3 contains 14 residues. V lost 4 bases and J 6 bases, leaving 12 bases between the germline ends. Germline assignment: CDR1 SNHLY and CDR2 FYNNEI.

This sequence joins TRBV6-1 and TRBJ1-4; TRBD1 agrees at 9 bases. Trimming removed 7 bases from V and 10 bases from J; junction bases left unmatched: 7. Per germline, CDR1 MNHNS and CDR2 SASEGT. The CDR3 covers 13 residues. The CDR3, as DNA: TGTGCCAGCACTCAACAGGGGGCAGTAAAACTGTTTTTT. It specifies CASTQQGAVKLFF.

The CDR3 DNA sequence: TGTGCCTGGAGAAGAGGGTCGGGGCAGCCCCAGCATTTT. Translating gives CAWRRGSGQPQHF. This chain uses TRBV30 with TRBJ1-5; D unclear. Germline V CDR1 and CDR2: GTSNPN, SVGIG (reference sequence). This CDR3 has 13 amino acids. V lost 3 bases to trimming and J lost 7 bases, with 13 bases between them. The full variable domain, rest sourced from reference TRBV30 and TRBJ1-5, is SQTIHQWPATLVQPVGSPLSLECTVEGTSNPNLYWYRQAAGRGLQLLFYSVGIGQISSEVPQNLSASRPQDRQFILSSKKLLLSDSGFYLCAWRRGSGQPQHFGDGTRLSIL.

The rearrangement joins TRBV7-9 to TRBJ2-3, with D tentatively TRBD2 (5 bases). Germline V CDR1 and CDR2: SEHNR, FQNEAQ (reference sequence). Between the trimmed V and J ends, which lost 1 base and 5 bases, there was a span of 13 bases. The CDR3 is made up of 15 amino acids. CDR3 sequence (DNA): TGTGCCAGCAGCTTAGAGTACGGGGTAGGAGATACGCAGTATTTT. This encodes CASSLEYGVGDTQYF.

The chain links TRBV6-2 or TRBV6-3 to TRBJ2-7; 14 nucleotides align to TRBD2. V gave up 2 bases and J gave up 3 bases; unmatched junction bases: 6. Germline lookup yields CDR1 MNHEY and CDR2 SVGEGT. The CDR3 consists of 17 residues. This chain's CDR3 is CASSYPGTSGGNYEQYF. CDR3 sequence (DNA): TGTGCCAGCAGTTACCCCGGGACTAGCGGGGGAAACTACGAGCAGTACTTC.

This rearrangement joins TRBV7-9 to TRBJ1-4, with D unclear. The germline V gene has CDR1 SEHNR and CDR2 FQNEAQ (reference sequence). CDR3 size: 19 residues. V lost 5 bases to trimming and J lost 5 bases, with 27 bases between them. The CDR3 DNA sequence: TGTGCCAGCAGCGTCTCGGACGTAGGGCGGCGGCGCGGGAATGAAAAACTGTTTTTT. Protein product: CASSVSDVGRRRGNEKLFF. Full variable domain (rest looked up from reference TRBV7-9 and TRBJ1-4): DTGVSQNPRHKITKRGQNVTFRCDPISEHNRLYWYRQTLGQGPEFLTYFQNEAQLEKSRLLSDRFSAERPKGSFSTLEIQRTEQGDSAMYLCASSVSDVGRRRGNEKLFFGSGTQLSVL.

The rearrangement joins TRBV6-5 to TRBJ1-1; D call uncertain. Trimming left V 6 bases short and J 1 base short, with 9 bases between. In germline, CDR1 is MNHEY, CDR2 SVGAGI. This CDR3 has 13 residues. For the CDR3, the DNA is TGTGCCAGCAGGCGTCCAAGGAACACTGAAGCTTTCTTT. As protein: CASRRPRNTEAFF.

The rearrangement links TRBV2 to TRBJ2-1; 8 nucleotides align to TRBD1. V trimming: 6 bases; J trimming: 7 bases; junction bases outside the gene matches: 5. The CDR3 loop spans 13 amino acids. The germline gives CDR1 SNHLY, CDR2 FYNNEI. The CDR3 spells CASSGQGMNEQFF. The CDR3 DNA is TGTGCCAGCAGCGGACAGGGAATGAATGAGCAGTTCTTC.